This T cell receptor (beta chain) was found in a study of early T cells in non-severe SARS-CoV-2 infection. Overall study context: Sequencing input comprised bulk RNA from unsorted whole blood; chain pairing was not available.

Study observations and caveats: The matching step, a VDJdb search, favored anti-spike CD8 responses and missed private and CD4 specificities.

TCRdb used MiXCR to reprocess the 5' RACE reads, holding one entry per CDR3 protein. The sample has more than 75,000 distinct CDR3 sequences, less than 15% seen once. In the case of this clonotype: Its antigen remains unidentified.

The CDR3 runs 11 residues. The germline V and J ends were trimmed by 3 bases and 9 bases, with 9 bases remaining between them. The germline V gene encodes CDR1 MDHEN and CDR2 SYDVKM. The sequence derives from an adult who was a healthcare worker with PCR-confirmed SARS-CoV-2 infection or an uninfected control (not recorded which). Sequencing was performed on whole blood. The rearrangement links TRBV28 to TRBJ2-7; TRBD2 is a possible D gene (5 bases). CDR3 nucleotides: TGTGCCAGCAGTTTCTCGGGATGGCAGTACTTC. Protein: CASSFSGWQYF.